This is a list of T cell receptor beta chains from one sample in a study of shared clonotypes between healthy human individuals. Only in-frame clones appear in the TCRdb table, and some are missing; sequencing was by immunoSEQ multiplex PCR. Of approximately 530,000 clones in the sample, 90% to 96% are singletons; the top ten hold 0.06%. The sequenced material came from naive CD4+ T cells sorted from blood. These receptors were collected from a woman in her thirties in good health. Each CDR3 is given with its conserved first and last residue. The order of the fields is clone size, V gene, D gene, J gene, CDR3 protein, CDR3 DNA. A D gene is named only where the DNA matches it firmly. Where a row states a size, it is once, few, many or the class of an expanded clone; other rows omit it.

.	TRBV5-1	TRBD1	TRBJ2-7	CASSLGGRDRVEQYF	TGCGCCAGCAGCTTGGGGGGCCGGGACAGGGTCGAGCAGTACTTC
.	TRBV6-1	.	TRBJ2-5	CASSEGGPGSEQYF	TGTGCCAGCAGTGAAGGGGGCCCGGGCTCGGAGCAGTACTTC
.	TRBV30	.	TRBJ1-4	CAWRTSGRDYEKLFF	TGTGCCTGGAGAACATCGGGCCGAGACTATGAAAAACTGTTTTTT
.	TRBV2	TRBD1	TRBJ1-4	CASSEDRGREKLFF	TGTGCCAGCAGTGAAGATAGGGGGCGCGAAAAACTGTTTTTT
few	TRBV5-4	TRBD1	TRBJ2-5	CASSFGQGAGGTQYF	TGTGCCAGCAGCTTTGGACAGGGGGCTGGCGGGACCCAGTACTTC
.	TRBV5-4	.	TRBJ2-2	CASSFGAAKLGGELFF	TGTGCCAGCAGCTTTGGAGCTGCTAAGTTGGGTGGGGAGCTGTTTTTT
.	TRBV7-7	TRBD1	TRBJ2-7	CASSLQTGPSYEQYF	TGTGCCAGCAGCTTACAGACAGGGCCCTCCTACGAGCAGTACTTC
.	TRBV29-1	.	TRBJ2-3	CSVGPVGSGTDTQYF	TGCAGCGTTGGCCCCGTTGGGTCCGGCACAGATACGCAGTATTTT
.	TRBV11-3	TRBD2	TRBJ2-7	CASSLNGGSYEQYF	TGTGCCAGCAGCTTAAATGGCGGGAGCTACGAGCAGTACTTC
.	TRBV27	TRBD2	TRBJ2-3	CASRLSTSGSDTQYF	TGTGCCAGCAGACTTAGTACTAGCGGCTCAGATACGCAGTATTTT
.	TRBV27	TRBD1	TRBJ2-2	CASSLRDSTGELFF	TGTGCCAGCAGTTTAAGGGACAGCACCGGGGAGCTGTTTTTT
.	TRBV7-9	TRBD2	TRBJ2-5	CASSPRHKIHGRAWETQYF	TGTGCCAGCAGTCCCCGTCATAAGATCCACGGGAGGGCCTGGGAGACCCAGTACTTC
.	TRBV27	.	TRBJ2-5	CASSQGETQYF	TGTGCCAGCAGTCAGGGAGAGACCCAGTACTTC
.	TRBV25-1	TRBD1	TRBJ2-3	CASSQGATDTQYF	TGTGCCAGCAGCCAGGGGGCCACAGATACGCAGTATTTT
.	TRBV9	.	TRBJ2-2	CASSVGEERKELFF	TGTGCCAGCAGCGTCGGGGAAGAGAGAAAGGAGCTGTTTTTT
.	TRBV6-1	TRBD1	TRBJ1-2	CASSVTGDYGYTF	TGTGCCAGCAGCGTTACAGGGGACTATGGCTACACCTTC
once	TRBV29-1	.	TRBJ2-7	CSAWTTDYEQYF	TGCAGCGCCTGGACTACCGACTACGAGCAGTACTTC
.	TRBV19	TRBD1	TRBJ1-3	CASRPDRGVGNTIYF	TGTGCCAGTAGACCGGACAGGGGAGTTGGAAACACCATATATTTT
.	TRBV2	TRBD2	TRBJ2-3	CASNSGRIGTQYF	TGTGCCAGCAACAGCGGGAGGATTGGGACGCAGTATTTT
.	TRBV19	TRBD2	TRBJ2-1	CASSIVSGGPINEQFF	TGTGCCAGTAGTATAGTTTCGGGAGGGCCCATAAATGAGCAGTTCTTC
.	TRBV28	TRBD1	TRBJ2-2	CASSSSGGVFGELFF	TGTGCCAGCAGTTCCTCAGGGGGCGTTTTCGGGGAGCTGTTTTTT
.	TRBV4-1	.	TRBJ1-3	CASSPRGTGNTIYF	TGCGCCAGCAGCCCACGGGGTACTGGAAACACCATATATTTT
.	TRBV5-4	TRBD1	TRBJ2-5	CASNFGGQGSGGTQYF	TGTGCCAGCAACTTTGGTGGACAGGGAAGTGGAGGGACCCAGTACTTC
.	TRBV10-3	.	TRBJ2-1	CAISGPLAVSYNEQFF	TGTGCCATCAGTGGTCCTTTAGCGGTCTCCTACAATGAGCAGTTCTTC
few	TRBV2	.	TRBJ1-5	CASSDQAQGPQHF	TGTGCCAGCAGTGACCAGGCCCAGGGCCCCCAGCATTTT
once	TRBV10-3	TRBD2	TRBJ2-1	CAIRGSTSGSSNEQFF	TGTGCCATCAGGGGATCCACTAGCGGGAGCTCAAATGAGCAGTTCTTC
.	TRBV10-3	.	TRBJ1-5	CAISDTQPQHF	TGTGCCATCAGTGATACTCAGCCCCAGCATTTT
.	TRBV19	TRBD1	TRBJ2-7	CASSLSGQLTSYEQYF	TGTGCCAGTAGTCTATCGGGACAGTTGACCTCCTACGAGCAGTACTTC
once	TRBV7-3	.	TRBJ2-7	CASSLSGGPSYEQYF	TGTGCCAGCAGCTTAAGTGGCGGGCCATCCTACGAGCAGTACTTC
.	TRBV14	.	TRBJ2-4	CASSQGSRVGKNIQYF	TGTGCCAGCAGCCAAGGGTCCAGGGTCGGGAAAAACATTCAGTACTTC
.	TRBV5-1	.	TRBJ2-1	CASSLKGDLYNEQFF	TGCGCCAGCAGCTTGAAGGGAGACCTCTACAATGAGCAGTTCTTC
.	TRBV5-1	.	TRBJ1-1	CASSVNSLNTEAFF	TGCGCCAGCAGCGTCAACAGCTTGAACACTGAAGCTTTCTTT
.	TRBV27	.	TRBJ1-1	CASSLSIGLGWTEAFF	TGTGCCAGCAGTTTATCGATTGGCCTGGGCTGGACTGAAGCTTTCTTT
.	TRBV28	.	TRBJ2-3	CASSLPSTDTQYF	TGTGCCAGCAGTTTACCCAGCACAGATACGCAGTATTTT
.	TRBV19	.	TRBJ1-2	CASSMAMPRYGYTF	TGTGCCAGTAGTATGGCTATGCCCCGATATGGCTACACCTTC
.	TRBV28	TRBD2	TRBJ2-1	CASRGTSGRGGQFF	TGTGCCAGCAGGGGGACTAGCGGGAGGGGGGGGCAGTTCTTC
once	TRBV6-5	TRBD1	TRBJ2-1	CASSSGTGVFDNEQFF	TGTGCCAGCAGTTCCGGGACAGGGGTGTTCGACAATGAGCAGTTCTTC
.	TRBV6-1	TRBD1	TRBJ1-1	CASRDRGNTEAFF	TGTGCCAGCAGAGACAGGGGGAACACTGAAGCTTTCTTT
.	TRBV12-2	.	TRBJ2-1	CASRPSSANNEQFF	TGTGCAAGTCGCCCTTCTAGCGCCAACAATGAGCAGTTCTTC
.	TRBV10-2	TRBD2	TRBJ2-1	CASSGGAGVPYNEQFF	TGCGCCAGCAGTGGGGGAGCGGGAGTCCCCTACAATGAGCAGTTCTTC
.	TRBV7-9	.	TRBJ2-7	CASSSMESAKSYEQYF	TGTGCCAGCAGCTCAATGGAAAGCGCCAAATCCTACGAGCAGTACTTC
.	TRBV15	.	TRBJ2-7	CATSRDSYEQYF	TGTGCCACCAGCAGAGATTCCTACGAGCAGTACTTC
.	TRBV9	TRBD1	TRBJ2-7	CASSKLGTDHYEQYF	TGTGCCAGCTCGAAACTCGGGACAGACCACTACGAGCAGTACTTC
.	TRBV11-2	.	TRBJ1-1	CASSSRYTEAFF	TGTGCCAGCAGCTCTCGATACACTGAAGCTTTCTTT
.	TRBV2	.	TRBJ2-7	CASVDRTGPSAEQYF	TGTGCCAGCGTAGACCGGACGGGGCCGTCGGCCGAGCAGTACTTC
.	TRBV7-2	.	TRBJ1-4	CASSLIRGLGEKLFF	TGTGCCAGCAGCTTAATTCGCGGTTTGGGTGAAAAACTGTTTTTT
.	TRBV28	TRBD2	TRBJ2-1	CASSLTASGKYNEQFF	TGTGCCAGCAGTTTAACCGCTAGCGGGAAATACAATGAGCAGTTCTTC
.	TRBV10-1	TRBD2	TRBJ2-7	CASSPRTSELYEQYF	TGCGCCAGCAGCCCCAGGACTAGCGAGCTCTACGAGCAGTACTTC